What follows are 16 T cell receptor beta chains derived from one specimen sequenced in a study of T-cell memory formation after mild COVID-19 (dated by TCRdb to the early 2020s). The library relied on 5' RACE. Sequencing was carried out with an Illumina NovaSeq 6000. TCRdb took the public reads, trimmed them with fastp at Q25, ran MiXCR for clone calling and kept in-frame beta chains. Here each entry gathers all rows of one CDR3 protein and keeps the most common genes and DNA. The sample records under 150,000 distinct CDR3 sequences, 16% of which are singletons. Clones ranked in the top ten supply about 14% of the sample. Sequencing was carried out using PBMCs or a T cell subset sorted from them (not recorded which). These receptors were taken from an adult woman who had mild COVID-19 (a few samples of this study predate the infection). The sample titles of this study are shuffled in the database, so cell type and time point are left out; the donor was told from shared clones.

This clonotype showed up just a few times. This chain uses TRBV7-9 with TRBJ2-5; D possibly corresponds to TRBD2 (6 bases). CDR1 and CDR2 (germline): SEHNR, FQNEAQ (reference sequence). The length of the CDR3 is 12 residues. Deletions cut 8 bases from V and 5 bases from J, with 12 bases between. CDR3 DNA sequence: TGTGCCAGCGGCCGGGCGGGGGAGACCCAGTACTTC. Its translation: CASGRAGETQYF.

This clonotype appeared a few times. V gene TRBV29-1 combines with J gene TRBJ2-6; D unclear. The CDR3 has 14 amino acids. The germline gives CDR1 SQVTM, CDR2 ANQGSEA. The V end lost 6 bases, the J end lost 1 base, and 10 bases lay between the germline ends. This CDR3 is CSVAFGSGANVLTF. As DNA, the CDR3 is TGCAGCGTCGCCTTTGGGTCTGGGGCCAACGTCCTGACTTTC.

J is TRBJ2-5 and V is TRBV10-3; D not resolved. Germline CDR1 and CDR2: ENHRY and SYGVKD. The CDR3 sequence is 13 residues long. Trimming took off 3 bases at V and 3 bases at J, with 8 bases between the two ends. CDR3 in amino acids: CAISDGTKETQYF. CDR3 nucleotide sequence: TGTGCCATCAGTGATGGAACGAAAGAGACCCAGTACTTC.

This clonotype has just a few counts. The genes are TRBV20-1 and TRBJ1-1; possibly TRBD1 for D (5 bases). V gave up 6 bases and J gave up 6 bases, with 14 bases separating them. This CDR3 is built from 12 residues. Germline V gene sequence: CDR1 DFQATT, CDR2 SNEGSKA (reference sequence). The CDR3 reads CSAAGTRPEAFF. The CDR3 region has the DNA TGCAGTGCCGCCGGGACCCGGCCTGAAGCTTTCTTT.

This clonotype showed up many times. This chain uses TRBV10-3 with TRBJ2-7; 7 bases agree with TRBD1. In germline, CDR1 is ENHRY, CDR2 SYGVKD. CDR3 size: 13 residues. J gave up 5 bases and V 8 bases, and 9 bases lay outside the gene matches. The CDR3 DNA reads TGTGCCATCTCCGGGACAGTCACCGACGAGCAGTACTTC. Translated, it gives CAISGTVTDEQYF.

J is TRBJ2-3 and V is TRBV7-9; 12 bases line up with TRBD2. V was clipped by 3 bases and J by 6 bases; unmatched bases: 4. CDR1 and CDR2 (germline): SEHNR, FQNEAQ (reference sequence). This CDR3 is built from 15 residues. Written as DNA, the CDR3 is TGTGCCAGCAGCTTCCGACTAGCGGGAGACGATACGCAGTATTTT. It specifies CASSFRLAGDDTQYF. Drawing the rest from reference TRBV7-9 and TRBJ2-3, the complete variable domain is DTGVSQNPRHKITKRGQNVTFRCDPISEHNRLYWYRQTLGQGPEFLTYFQNEAQLEKSRLLSDRFSAERPKGSFSTLEIQRTEQGDSAMYLCASSFRLAGDDTQYFGPGTRLTVL.

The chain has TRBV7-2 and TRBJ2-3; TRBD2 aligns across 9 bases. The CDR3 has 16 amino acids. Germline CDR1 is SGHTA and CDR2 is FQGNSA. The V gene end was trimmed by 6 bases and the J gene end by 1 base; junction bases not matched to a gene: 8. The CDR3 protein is CASRGQRGAGTDTQYF. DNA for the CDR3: TGTGCCAGCAGGGGCCAGCGGGGGGCTGGCACAGATACGCAGTATTTT.

CDR3 loop: CASSLGLGLRKFF. DNA of the CDR3: TGTGCCAGCAGCTTGGGACTCGGCCTCCGCAAGTTCTTC. The chain uses TRBV5-6 and TRBJ2-1, with D hard to call. Germline V gene lookup returns CDR1 SGHDT and CDR2 YYEEEE. CDR3 length: 13 residues. V lost 0 bases and J lost 14, with 15 bases in between.

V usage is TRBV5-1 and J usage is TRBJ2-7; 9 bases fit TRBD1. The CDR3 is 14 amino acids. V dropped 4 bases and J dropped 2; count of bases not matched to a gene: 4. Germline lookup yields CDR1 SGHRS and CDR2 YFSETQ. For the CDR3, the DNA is TGCGCCAGCAGCATGGGACAGGGCCCCTACGAGCAGTACTTC. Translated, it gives CASSMGQGPYEQYF.

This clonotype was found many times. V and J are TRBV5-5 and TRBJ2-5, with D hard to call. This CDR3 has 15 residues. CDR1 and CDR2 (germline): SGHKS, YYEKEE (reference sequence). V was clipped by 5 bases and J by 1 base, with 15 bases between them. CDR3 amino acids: CASSTPGRSQETQYF. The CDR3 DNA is TGTGCCAGCAGTACCCCCGGGCGGTCCCAAGAGACCCAGTACTTC.

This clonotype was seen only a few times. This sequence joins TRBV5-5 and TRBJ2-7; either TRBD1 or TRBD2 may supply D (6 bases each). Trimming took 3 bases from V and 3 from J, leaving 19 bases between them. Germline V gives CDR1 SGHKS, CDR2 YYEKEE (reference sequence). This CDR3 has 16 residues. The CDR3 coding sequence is TGTGCCAGCAGCTGGTACAGGGTATCCGGGGGCTACGAGCAGTACTTC. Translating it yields CASSWYRVSGGYEQYF.

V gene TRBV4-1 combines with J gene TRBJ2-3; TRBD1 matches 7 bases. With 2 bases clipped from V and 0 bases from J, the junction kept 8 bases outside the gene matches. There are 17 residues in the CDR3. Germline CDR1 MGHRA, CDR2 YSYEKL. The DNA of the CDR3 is TGCGCCAGCAGCCAACCCGACAGGGAACGGAGCACAGATACGCAGTATTTT. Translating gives CASSQPDRERSTDTQYF.

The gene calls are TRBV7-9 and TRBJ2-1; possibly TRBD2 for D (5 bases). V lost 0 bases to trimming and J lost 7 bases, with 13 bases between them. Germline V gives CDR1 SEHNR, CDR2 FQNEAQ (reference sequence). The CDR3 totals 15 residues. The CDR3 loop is CASSLATFGVNEQFF. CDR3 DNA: TGTGCCAGCAGCTTAGCCACGTTCGGGGTGAATGAGCAGTTCTTC.

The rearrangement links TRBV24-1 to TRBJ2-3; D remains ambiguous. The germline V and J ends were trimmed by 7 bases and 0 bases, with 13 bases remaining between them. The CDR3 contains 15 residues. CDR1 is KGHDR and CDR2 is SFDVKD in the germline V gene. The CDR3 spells CATRGWGTSTDTQYF. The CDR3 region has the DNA TGTGCCACCAGGGGATGGGGAACTAGCACAGATACGCAGTATTTT.

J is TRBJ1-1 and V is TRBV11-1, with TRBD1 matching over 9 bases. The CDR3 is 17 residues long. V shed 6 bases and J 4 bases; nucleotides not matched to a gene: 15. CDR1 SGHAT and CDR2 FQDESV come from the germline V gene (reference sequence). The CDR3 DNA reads TGTGCCAGCAGACCTCCGGTACAGGGGGCGCGGGGCACTGAAGCTTTCTTT. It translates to CASRPPVQGARGTEAFF.

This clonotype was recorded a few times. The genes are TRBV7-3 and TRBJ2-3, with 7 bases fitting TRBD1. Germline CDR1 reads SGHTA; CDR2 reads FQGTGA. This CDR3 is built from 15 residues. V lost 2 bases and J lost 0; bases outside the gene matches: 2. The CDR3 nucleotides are TGTGCCAGCAGCTTACAGACAGGGAGCACAGATACGCAGTATTTT. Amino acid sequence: CASSLQTGSTDTQYF.